These T cell receptor beta chains were read from a single sample in a study of immune evolution from preneoplasia to lung adenocarcinoma. This table comes from immunoSEQ multiplex PCR, and its TCRdb copy is limited to in-frame clones, with some not included. Among roughly 40,000 clones listed, 70% to 85% were seen once. Sequencing input: FFPE invasive lung adenocarcinoma tissue. Receptors were obtained from a person aged 55-75 years with lung adenocarcinoma. Both conserved end residues are part of each CDR3. D genes are given only for firm matches. Only part of the rows carry a size: once, few, many, or a class if the clone is expanded.

D	V	J	size	CDR3	DNA
.	TRBV2	TRBJ2-5	.	CASSEAAKAQYF	TGTGCCAGCAGTGAAGCGGCGAAGGCCCAGTACTTC
TRBD1	TRBV2	TRBJ2-7	.	CASSRGGPYSYEQYF	TGTGCCAGCAGTAGAGGGGGCCCTTACTCCTACGAGCAGTACTTC
.	TRBV28	TRBJ2-6	.	CASSPLGTSGANVLTF	TGTGCCAGCAGCCCTTTGGGTACCTCTGGGGCCAACGTCCTGACTTTC
TRBD2	TRBV11-2	TRBJ2-7	.	CASTLGAGLAGSSYEQYF	TGTGCCAGCACCCTAGGGGCGGGACTAGCGGGGAGCTCCTACGAGCAGTACTTC
TRBD2	TRBV19	TRBJ2-6	.	CASKAAGGGAGANVLTF	TGTGCCAGTAAGGCGGCGGGAGGTGGGGCTGGGGCCAACGTCCTGACTTTC
.	TRBV15	TRBJ2-3	.	CATSRDPVSTQYF	TGTGCCACCAGCAGAGATCCCGTTTCTACGCAGTATTTT
TRBD1	TRBV11-3	TRBJ1-2	.	CASSFSGTGFNYGYTF	TGTGCCAGCAGCTTCTCCGGGACAGGGTTTAACTATGGCTACACCTTC
.	TRBV7-2	TRBJ2-2	.	CASSLVWSANTGELFF	TGTGCCAGCAGCTTAGTCTGGTCGGCGAACACCGGGGAGCTGTTTTTT
.	TRBV11-3	TRBJ2-1	.	CASSLDRGSHNEQFF	TGTGCCAGCAGCTTAGATCGTGGATCCCACAATGAGCAGTTCTTC
TRBD2	TRBV4-2	TRBJ2-2	.	CASSHREGNTGELFF	TGTGCCAGCAGCCACCGGGAGGGTAACACCGGGGAGCTGTTTTTT
.	TRBV4-1	TRBJ1-5	.	CASSQTGGNQPQHF	TGCGCCAGCAGCCAGACAGGCGGCAATCAGCCCCAGCATTTT
TRBD1	TRBV7-9	TRBJ1-4	.	CASSFGDRVATNEKLFF	TGTGCCAGCAGCTTCGGGGACAGGGTTGCAACTAATGAAAAACTGTTTTTT
.	TRBV7-6	TRBJ2-3	.	CASSWDSGTDTQYF	TGTGCCAGCAGCTGGGACTCCGGCACAGATACGCAGTATTTT
TRBD2	TRBV2	TRBJ2-2	.	CASGREVAGELFF	TGTGCCAGCGGGAGGGAGGTGGCCGGGGAGCTGTTTTTT
TRBD1	TRBV29-1	TRBJ2-2	.	CSVFLGQGAGGELFF	TGCAGCGTCTTCCTGGGACAGGGAGCGGGCGGGGAGCTGTTTTTT
.	TRBV23-1	TRBJ2-3	.	CASSQCGGNSSGF	TGCGCCAGCAGTCAATGTGGGGGGAACAGCAGTGGTTTT
TRBD2	TRBV7-9	TRBJ2-1	.	CASSSGLVKYEQFF	TGTGCCAGCAGCTCGGGACTAGTTAAATATGAGCAGTTCTTC
.	TRBV5-5	TRBJ1-5	.	CASSLGSYSNQPQHF	TGTGCCAGCAGCTTGGGCAGCTATAGCAATCAGCCCCAGCATTTT
.	TRBV7-8	TRBJ1-1	few	CASSLNRNTEAFF	TGTGCCAGCAGCTTGAATAGGAACACTGAAGCTTTCTTT
TRBD1	TRBV7-3	TRBJ2-1	few	CASSRRQGIRDEQFF	TGTGCCAGCAGCCGTCGACAGGGAATCAGGGATGAGCAGTTCTTC
TRBD1	TRBV18	TRBJ2-2	once	CASSPGTGNTGELFF	TGTGCCAGCTCACCCGGGACAGGGAACACCGGGGAGCTGTTTTTT